What follows describes a single T cell receptor beta chain. CDR1 is LNHDA, CDR2 SQIVND, per germline (reference sequence). The ends were cut back, 5 bases at V and 0 bases at J, with 8 bases in the middle. The length of the CDR3 is 13 residues. The entry originates in a study of tumor T cells in aggressive B-cell lymphoma. The repertoire was sequenced with immunoSEQ multiplex PCR; TCRdb's copy has only in-frame clones and lacks some. The sample has some 2,000 clones; approximately 93% are singletons. Input material: tumor tissue. The receptor comes from an adult with diffuse large B cell lymphoma. The chain carries TRBV19 and TRBJ2-7, with D possibly being TRBD2 (5 bases). The CDR3 sequence is CASSPRGSYEQYF. The CDR3 bases are TGTGCCAGTAGTCCACGGGGCTCCTACGAGCAGTACTTC.